This T cell receptor beta chain was observed in a study of blood T cell repertoires in COVID-19. Sequencing was performed with immunoSEQ multiplex PCR; in TCRdb, only in-frame clones are kept and a portion is missing. In the table there are under 60,000 clones, roughly 84% of which are singletons. Germline V lookup: CDR1 SEHNR, CDR2 FQNEAQ (reference sequence). The length of the CDR3 is 13 residues. V lost 6 bases and J 4 bases, leaving 9 bases between the germline ends. J is TRBJ1-4 and V is TRBV7-9; D uncertain. The source of this sequence is a man aged 65 to 79 with acute or convalescent COVID-19. Material: peripheral blood. The CDR3: CASSLDLNEKLFF. The CDR3 bases are TGTGCCAGCAGTCTAGACCTTAATGAAAAACTGTTTTTT. The whole variable domain, filled in from reference TRBV7-9 and TRBJ1-4, reads DTGVSQNPRHKITKRGQNVTFRCDPISEHNRLYWYRQTLGQGPEFLTYFQNEAQLEKSRLLSDRFSAERPKGSFSTLEIQRTEQGDSAMYLCASSLDLNEKLFFGSGTQLSVL.